These 23 T cell receptor beta chains share one sample of origin, sequenced in a study of T cell responses to AZD1222 COVID-19 vaccine. The data were produced by immunoSEQ multiplex PCR, yet TCRdb's version contains in-frame clones alone and is incomplete. This table has more than 75,000 clones, around nine tenths appearing once. Here the sequenced sample was peripheral blood, taken 28 days after the second AZD1222 dose. The origin of the receptors is an adult who received the AZD1222 COVID-19 vaccine.

The chain couples TRBV27 to TRBJ2-1; 14 bases map to TRBD2. The CDR3 runs 19 residues. The germline V gene has CDR1 MNHEY and CDR2 SMNVEV (reference sequence). The trim removed 5 bases at V and 8 bases at J, leaving 17 bases unmatched. The CDR3 spells CASSTTHPGTSGRSDEQFF. DNA for the CDR3: TGTGCCAGCAGTACAACTCATCCCGGGACTAGCGGGAGAAGCGATGAGCAGTTCTTC.

The chain couples TRBV4-2 to TRBJ1-3, with 10 bases aligning to TRBD1. CDR1 LGHNA and CDR2 YNFKEQ come from the germline V gene. The CDR3 has 17 amino acids. Trimming took 8 bases from V and 1 from J; bases not matched to a gene: 11. This chain's CDR3 is CASAPWTGGSSGNTIYF. CDR3 DNA sequence: TGTGCCAGCGCCCCCTGGACAGGGGGAAGTTCTGGAAACACCATATATTTT.

This chain joins TRBV20-1 and TRBJ1-6, with D maybe TRBD1 (5 bases). The CDR3 is 11 residues long. Trimming removed 5 bases at V and 14 bases at J, with 13 bases between. Germline V gene lookup returns CDR1 DFQATT and CDR2 SNEGSKA (reference sequence). The CDR3 loop reads CSADSRATLHF. Here the CDR3 DNA reads TGCAGTGCTGACTCCAGGGCGACCCTCCACTTT.

The chain recombines TRBV2 with TRBJ1-1, with TRBD1 identical over 9 bases. V shed 5 bases and J 4 bases; nucleotides not matched to a gene: 11. This CDR3 spans 16 amino acids. Germline V gives CDR1 SNHLY, CDR2 FYNNEI. CDR3 sequence reads: CASSPFGRDRATEAFF. The CDR3 bases are TGTGCCAGCAGTCCCTTCGGTCGGGACAGGGCCACTGAAGCTTTCTTT.

The genes are TRBV5-1 and TRBJ2-5, with D hard to call. The CDR3 runs to 14 residues. The V end lost 2 bases, the J end lost 1 base, and 9 bases lay between the germline ends. Germline V gene data show CDR1 as SGHRS and CDR2 as YFSETQ. The CDR3 reads CASSFTGRQETQYF. The CDR3 coding sequence is TGCGCCAGCAGCTTTACCGGGCGCCAAGAGACCCAGTACTTC. Variable domain in full (rest from reference TRBV5-1 and TRBJ2-5): KAGVTQTPRYLIKTRGQQVTLSCSPISGHRSVSWYQQTPGQGLQFLFEYFSETQRNKGNFPGRFSGRQFSNSRSEMNVSTLELGDSALYLCASSFTGRQETQYFGPGTRLLVL.

This chain links TRBV5-1 with TRBJ2-2; 7 nucleotides match TRBD2. J lost 6 bases, V lost 4 bases, and 9 bases had no gene match. The CDR3 sequence is 15 residues long. CDR1 is SGHRS, CDR2 YFSETQ, per germline. CDR3 in amino acids: CASSPRTSVSGELFF. CDR3 DNA: TGCGCCAGCAGCCCCCGGACTAGTGTATCCGGGGAGCTGTTTTTT.

The chain recombines TRBV18 with TRBJ1-2; possible D gene TRBD1, 6 bases. This CDR3 region has 15 residues. Looked up from germline, CDR1 is KGHSH and CDR2 is LQKENI. V was clipped by 3 bases and J by 1 base, with 12 bases between them. CDR3 loop: CASSPGAGDNYGYTF. CDR3 bases: TGTGCCAGCTCACCTGGGGCAGGGGATAACTATGGCTACACCTTC.

This chain joins TRBV30 and TRBJ2-5; 15 bases fit TRBD2. This CDR3 is built from 17 residues. Unmatched junction bases numbered 8, after V lost 1 base and J lost 5 bases. Germline CDR1 GTSNPN, CDR2 SVGIG (reference sequence). Here the CDR3 DNA reads TGTGCCTGGAGTGGCGGACTAGCGGGAGGGCCAGGGGAGACCCAGTACTTC. It translates to CAWSGGLAGGPGETQYF.

The V gene is TRBV7-2, the J gene TRBJ2-3; weak D call: TRBD2 (6 bases). CDR3 length equals 17 residues. Trimming cost V 0 bases and J 8 bases, with 21 bases left between them. Germline V gene sequence: CDR1 SGHTA, CDR2 FQGNSA. The CDR3 coding sequence is TGTGCCAGCAGCTTAGCGCTTGCCAGCGGGTCGAAAGCTACGCAGTATTTT. It codes for CASSLALASGSKATQYF.

V and J are TRBV3-1 (or the pseudogene TRBV3-2) and TRBJ1-2, with 8 bases aligning to TRBD1. The CDR3 consists of 16 residues. V lost 4 bases, J lost 6 bases, and 13 bases stayed unmatched. The germline gives CDR1 LGHDT, CDR2 YNNKEL (reference sequence). CDR3 sequence reads: CASSLRHQGALHGYTF. CDR3 bases: TGTGCCAGCAGCCTACGACATCAGGGGGCGCTGCATGGCTACACCTTC.

The DNA of the CDR3 is TGTGCCAGTAAAACAGGGGCTGGAAACACCATATATTTT. It encodes CASKTGAGNTIYF. The chain has TRBV6-5 and TRBJ1-3, with 7 bases identical to TRBD1. Unmatched junction bases numbered 4, after V lost 9 bases and J lost 2 bases. CDR1 and CDR2 from the germline V gene are MNHEY and SVGAGI. The CDR3 extends over 13 amino acids.

This chain uses TRBV7-8 with TRBJ1-2; TRBD1 is a possible D gene (5 bases). Germline V gene lookup returns CDR1 SGHVS and CDR2 FQNEAQ. Trimming pared 6 bases from V and 4 bases from J, leaving 12 bases between. This CDR3 contains 13 residues. The CDR3 DNA reads as TGTGCCAGCAGTGCGGGACTCACCTATGGCTACACCTTC. It yields the protein CASSAGLTYGYTF. The full variable domain, in which reference TRBV7-8 and TRBJ1-2 provide the parts outside the CDR3, is GAGVSQSPRYKVAKRGQDVALRCDPISGHVSLFWYQQALGQGPEFLTYFQNEAQLDKSGLPSDRFFAERPEGSVSTLKIQRTQQEDSAVYLCASSAGLTYGYTFGSGTRLTVV.

V usage is TRBV11-2 and J usage is TRBJ2-5, with 13 bases lining up with TRBD2. With 4 bases clipped from V and 2 bases from J, the junction kept 7 bases outside the gene matches. This CDR3 is built from 17 residues. Germline CDR1 reads SGHAT; CDR2 reads FQNNGV. This CDR3 reads CASSSWTSGSEQETQYF. The CDR3 coding sequence is TGTGCCAGCAGCTCCTGGACTAGCGGGAGCGAGCAAGAGACCCAGTACTTC.

V is TRBV28 and J is TRBJ1-1; D remains unclear. Germline V CDR1 and CDR2: MDHEN, SYDVKM. CDR3 length: 14 residues. The V end lost 4 bases, the J end lost 0 bases, and 9 bases lay between the germline ends. The CDR3 is CASSWSRVNTEAFF. The DNA for the CDR3 is TGTGCCAGCAGTTGGAGTCGGGTGAACACTGAAGCTTTCTTT.

The genes are TRBV24-1 and TRBJ2-7, with D uncertain. This CDR3 region has 13 residues. Germline V CDR1 and CDR2: KGHDR, SFDVKD. V gave up 3 bases and J gave up 3 bases, with 8 bases separating them. The CDR3 DNA is TGTGCCACCAGTGATGGGAATAACTACGAGCAGTACTTC. This sequence encodes CATSDGNNYEQYF.

The rearrangement links TRBV28 to TRBJ1-6; TRBD1 matches at 9 bases. The CDR3 contains 15 residues. Unmatched junction bases numbered 2, after V lost 5 bases and J lost 3 bases. Germline CDR1 is MDHEN and CDR2 is SYDVKM. CDR3 amino acids: CASSRDRVYNSPLHF. CDR3 DNA: TGTGCCAGCAGTCGGGACAGGGTCTATAATTCACCCCTCCACTTT. Using reference TRBV28 and TRBJ1-6 for the parts outside the CDR3, the full variable domain is DVKVTQSSRYLVKRTGEKVFLECVQDMDHENMFWYRQDPGLGLRLIYFSYDVKMKEKGDIPEGYSVSREKKERFSLILESASTNQTSMYLCASSRDRVYNSPLHFGNGTRLTVT.

The genes are TRBV19 and TRBJ1-2; 9 bases agree with TRBD1. CDR3 length: 15 amino acids. From germline, CDR1 is LNHDA and CDR2 SQIVND (reference sequence). Trimming cost V 6 bases and J 8 bases; bases outside gene matches: 13. CDR3 sequence: CASRDPGQGLQGYTF. CDR3 nucleotide sequence: TGTGCCAGTAGAGATCCGGGACAGGGACTGCAGGGCTACACCTTC.

The rearrangement uses TRBV20-1 and TRBJ2-3; D not resolved. CDR1 and CDR2 from the germline V gene are DFQATT and SNEGSKA (reference sequence). This CDR3 contains 14 residues. Trimming removed 3 bases at V and 1 base at J, with 11 bases between. DNA of the CDR3: TGCAGTGCTAGTTACATCTCGGGCACAGATACGCAGTATTTT. It encodes CSASYISGTDTQYF.

This chain links TRBV7-8 with TRBJ1-4, with 9 bases matching TRBD1. The CDR3 extends over 16 amino acids. Germline V lookup: CDR1 SGHVS, CDR2 FQNEAQ. Trimming took 4 bases from V and 7 from J; bases not matched to a gene: 10. For the CDR3, the DNA is TGTGCCAGCAGCTCCCAGACCCACAGGGGGCGTGAAAAACTGTTTTTT. It is translated as CASSSQTHRGREKLFF. Full variable domain (remainder filled in from reference TRBV7-8 and TRBJ1-4): GAGVSQSPRYKVAKRGQDVALRCDPISGHVSLFWYQQALGQGPEFLTYFQNEAQLDKSGLPSDRFFAERPEGSVSTLKIQRTQQEDSAVYLCASSSQTHRGREKLFFGSGTQLSVL.

The J gene is TRBJ2-1, the V gene TRBV6-4; TRBD1 is a possible D gene (5 bases). The V end lost 0 bases, the J end lost 5 bases, and 5 bases lay between the germline ends. CDR1 is MRHNA and CDR2 is SNTAGT in the germline V gene. The CDR3 sequence is 13 residues long. CDR3: CASSDSDNNEQFF. The CDR3 DNA sequence: TGTGCCAGCAGTGACTCGGACAACAATGAGCAGTTCTTC.

The CDR3 loop is CASRRSTSGGDDNSPLHF. The CDR3, as DNA: TGCGCCAGCAGGAGGAGTACATCGGGAGGGGACGATAATTCACCCCTCCACTTT. The V and J genes are TRBV5-1 and TRBJ1-6; a possible D gene is TRBD1 (5 bases). The V and J ends lost 5 bases and 5 bases respectively, with 23 bases between them. The CDR3 sequence is 18 residues long. CDR1 and CDR2 from the germline V gene are SGHRS and YFSETQ.

The rearrangement joins TRBV4-2 to TRBJ1-5; D not certain. The germline V and J ends were trimmed by 3 bases and 6 bases, with 6 bases remaining between them. CDR3 length: 12 amino acids. Germline CDR1 reads LGHNA; CDR2 reads YNFKEQ. CDR3 in DNA: TGTGCCAGCAGCCATAAGGGTCAGCCCCAGCATTTT. Protein: CASSHKGQPQHF.

This chain links TRBV4-1 with TRBJ1-2, with D maybe TRBD1 (5 bases). The CDR3 loop spans 16 amino acids. In germline, CDR1 is MGHRA, CDR2 YSYEKL. Trimming left V 0 bases short and J 2 bases short, with 13 bases between. The DNA for the CDR3 is TGCGCCAGCAGCCAAGATTCGGGACGACCCAACTATGGCTACACCTTC. It translates to CASSQDSGRPNYGYTF.